This T cell receptor (beta chain) was obtained from a study of T cell changes during pregnancy in multiple sclerosis. Using immunoSEQ multiplex PCR, the repertoire was profiled, and TCRdb retains in-frame clones only, with some absent. Among around 97,000 clones listed, 92% were seen once. With 2 bases removed from V and 0 bases from J, the gap between germline ends came to 8 bases. Germline CDR1 SNHLY, CDR2 FYNNEI. The CDR3 is 15 residues long. The chain carries TRBV2 and TRBJ2-1; no reliable D call. Material: peripheral blood, obtained after pregnancy. This clonotype was sampled from a female donor with multiple sclerosis, enrolled in a pregnancy study. The CDR3 loop is CASSEQSSSYNEQFF. Here the CDR3 DNA reads TGTGCCAGCAGTGAACAGTCTAGCTCCTACAATGAGCAGTTCTTC.